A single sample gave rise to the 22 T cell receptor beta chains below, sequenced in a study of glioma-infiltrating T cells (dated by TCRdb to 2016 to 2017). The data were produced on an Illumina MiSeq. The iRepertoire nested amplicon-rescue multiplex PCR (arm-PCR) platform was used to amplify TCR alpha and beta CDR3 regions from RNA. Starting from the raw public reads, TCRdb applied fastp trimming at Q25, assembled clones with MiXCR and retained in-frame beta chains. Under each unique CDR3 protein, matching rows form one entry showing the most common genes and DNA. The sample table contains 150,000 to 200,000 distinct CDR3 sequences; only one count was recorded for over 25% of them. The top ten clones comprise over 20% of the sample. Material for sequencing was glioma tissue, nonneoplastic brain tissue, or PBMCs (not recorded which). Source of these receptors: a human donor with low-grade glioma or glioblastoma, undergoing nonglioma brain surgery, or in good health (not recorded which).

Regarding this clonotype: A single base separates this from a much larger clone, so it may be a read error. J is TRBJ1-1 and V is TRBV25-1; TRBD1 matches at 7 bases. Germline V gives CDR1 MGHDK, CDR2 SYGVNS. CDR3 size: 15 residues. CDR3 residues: CASSFRAQGRGEDFF. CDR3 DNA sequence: TGTGCCAGCAGCTTCCGCGCACAGGGGCGGGGTGAAGATTTCTTT.

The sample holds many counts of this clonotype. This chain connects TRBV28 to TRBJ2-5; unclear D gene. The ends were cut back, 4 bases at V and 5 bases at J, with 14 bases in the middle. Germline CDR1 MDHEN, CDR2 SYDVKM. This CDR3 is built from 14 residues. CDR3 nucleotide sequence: TGTGCCAGCAGTTCCTCGAGTGTGCGGGAGACCCAGTACTTC. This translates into CASSSSSVRETQYF. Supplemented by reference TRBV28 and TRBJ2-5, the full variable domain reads DVKVTQSSRYLVKRTGEKVFLECVQDMDHENMFWYRQDPGLGLRLIYFSYDVKMKEKGDIPEGYSVSREKKERFSLILESASTNQTSMYLCASSSSSVRETQYFGPGTRLLVL.

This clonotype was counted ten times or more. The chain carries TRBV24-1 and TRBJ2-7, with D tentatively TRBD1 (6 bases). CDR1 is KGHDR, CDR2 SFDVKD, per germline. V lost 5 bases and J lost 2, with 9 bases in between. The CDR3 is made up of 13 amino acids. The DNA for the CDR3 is TGTGCCACCAGTGCTAGGACAGCCTACGAGCAGTACTTC. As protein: CATSARTAYEQYF.

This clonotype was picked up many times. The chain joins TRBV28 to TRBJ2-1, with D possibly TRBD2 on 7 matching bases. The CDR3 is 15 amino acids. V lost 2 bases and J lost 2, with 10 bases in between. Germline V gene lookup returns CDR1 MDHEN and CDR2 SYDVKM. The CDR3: CASSLRGGPYNEQFF. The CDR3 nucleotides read TGTGCCAGCAGTTTAAGGGGGGGTCCCTACAATGAGCAGTTCTTC.

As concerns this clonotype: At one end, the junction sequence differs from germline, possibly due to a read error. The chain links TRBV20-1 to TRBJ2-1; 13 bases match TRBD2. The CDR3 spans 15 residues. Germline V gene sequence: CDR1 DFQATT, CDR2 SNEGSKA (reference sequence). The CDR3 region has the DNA TGCAGTGCCAGAGGAGGACTAGCGGGAGAGGATGAGCAGTTCTTC. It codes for CSARGGLAGEDEQFF.

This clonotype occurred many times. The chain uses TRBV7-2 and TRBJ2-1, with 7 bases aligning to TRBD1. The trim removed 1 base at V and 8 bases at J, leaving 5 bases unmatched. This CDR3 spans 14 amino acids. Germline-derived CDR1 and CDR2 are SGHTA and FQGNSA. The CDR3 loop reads CASSLGQGKDEQFF. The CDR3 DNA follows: TGTGCCAGCAGCTTAGGACAGGGAAAGGATGAGCAGTTCTTC.

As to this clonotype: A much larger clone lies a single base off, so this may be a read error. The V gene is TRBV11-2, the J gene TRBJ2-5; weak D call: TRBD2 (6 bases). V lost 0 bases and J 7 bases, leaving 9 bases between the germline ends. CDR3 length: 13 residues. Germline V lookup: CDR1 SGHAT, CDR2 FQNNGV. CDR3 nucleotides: TGTGCCAGCAGCTTAGAGCGGGAAGGGACCCAGTACTTC. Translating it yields CASSLEREGTQYF.

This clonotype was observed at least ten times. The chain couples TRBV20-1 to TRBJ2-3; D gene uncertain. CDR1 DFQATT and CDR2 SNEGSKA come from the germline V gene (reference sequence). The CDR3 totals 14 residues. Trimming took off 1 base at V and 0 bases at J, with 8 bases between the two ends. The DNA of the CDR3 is TGCAGTGCTAGAGGTGGGATTAGCACAGATACGCAGTATTTT. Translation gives CSARGGISTDTQYF.

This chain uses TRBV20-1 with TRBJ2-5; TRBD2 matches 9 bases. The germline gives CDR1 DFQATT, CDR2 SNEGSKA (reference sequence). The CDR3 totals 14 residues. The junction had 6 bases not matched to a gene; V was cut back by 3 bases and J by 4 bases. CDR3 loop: CSARLAGRTETQYF. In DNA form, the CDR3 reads TGCAGTGCTAGGCTAGCGGGGCGGACAGAGACCCAGTACTTC.

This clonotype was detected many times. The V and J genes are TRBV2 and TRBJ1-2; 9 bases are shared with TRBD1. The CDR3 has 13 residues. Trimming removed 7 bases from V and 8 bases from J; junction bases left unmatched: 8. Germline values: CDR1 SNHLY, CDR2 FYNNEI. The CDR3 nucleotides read TGTGCCAGCACCTTACAGGGGGCGGAGGGCTACACCTTC. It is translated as CASTLQGAEGYTF.

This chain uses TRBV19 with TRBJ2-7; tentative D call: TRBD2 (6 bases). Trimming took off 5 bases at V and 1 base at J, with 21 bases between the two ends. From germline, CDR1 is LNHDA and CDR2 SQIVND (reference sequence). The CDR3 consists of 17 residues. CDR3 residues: CASSLIASGSNSYEQYF. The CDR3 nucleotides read TGTGCCAGTAGTTTGATAGCCTCCGGGAGTAATTCCTACGAGCAGTACTTC.

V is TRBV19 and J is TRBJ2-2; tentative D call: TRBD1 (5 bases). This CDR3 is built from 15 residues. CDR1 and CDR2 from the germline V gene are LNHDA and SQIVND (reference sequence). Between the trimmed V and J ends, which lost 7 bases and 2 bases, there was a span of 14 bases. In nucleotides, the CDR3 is TGTGCCAGTAACCGGGCTGGGGCTAACACCGGGGAGCTGTTTTTT. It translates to CASNRAGANTGELFF.

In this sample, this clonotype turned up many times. The CDR3 bases are TGTGCCAGCTCACCAGGGACAGGGGAAGGCTACACCTTC. Translated, it gives CASSPGTGEGYTF. The gene calls are TRBV18 and TRBJ1-2, with 10 bases lining up with TRBD1. The germline V gene has CDR1 KGHSH and CDR2 LQKENI. The CDR3 length is 13 residues. Germline trimming cut 2 bases from V and 8 bases from J; bases unmatched to any gene: 2.

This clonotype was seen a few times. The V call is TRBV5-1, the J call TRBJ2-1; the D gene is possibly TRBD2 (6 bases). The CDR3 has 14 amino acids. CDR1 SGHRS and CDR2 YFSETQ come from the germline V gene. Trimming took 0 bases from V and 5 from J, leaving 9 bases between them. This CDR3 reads CASSLVSGNNEQFF. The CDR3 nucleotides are TGCGCCAGCAGCTTGGTTAGCGGAAACAATGAGCAGTTCTTC. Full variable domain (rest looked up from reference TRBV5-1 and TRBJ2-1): KAGVTQTPRYLIKTRGQQVTLSCSPISGHRSVSWYQQTPGQGLQFLFEYFSETQRNKGNFPGRFSGRQFSNSRSEMNVSTLELGDSALYLCASSLVSGNNEQFFGPGTRLTVL.

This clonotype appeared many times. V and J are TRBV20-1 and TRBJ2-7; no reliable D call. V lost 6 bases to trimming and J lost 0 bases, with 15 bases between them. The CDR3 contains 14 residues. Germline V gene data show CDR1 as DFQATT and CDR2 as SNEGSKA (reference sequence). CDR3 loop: CSAGDDLSSYEQYF. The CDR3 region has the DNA TGCAGTGCCGGCGACGACTTAAGCTCCTACGAGCAGTACTTC.

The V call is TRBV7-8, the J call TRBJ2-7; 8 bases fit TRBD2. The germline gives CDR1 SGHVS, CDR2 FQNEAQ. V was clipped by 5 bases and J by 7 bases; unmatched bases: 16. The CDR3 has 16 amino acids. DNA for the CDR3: TGTGCCAGCAGCCCTCGAGCGGGGGTTTCCCACAATGAGCAGTACTTC. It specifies CASSPRAGVSHNEQYF. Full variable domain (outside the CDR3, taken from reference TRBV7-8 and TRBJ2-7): GAGVSQSPRYKVAKRGQDVALRCDPISGHVSLFWYQQALGQGPEFLTYFQNEAQLDKSGLPSDRFFAERPEGSVSTLKIQRTQQEDSAVYLCASSPRAGVSHNEQYFGPGTRLTVT.

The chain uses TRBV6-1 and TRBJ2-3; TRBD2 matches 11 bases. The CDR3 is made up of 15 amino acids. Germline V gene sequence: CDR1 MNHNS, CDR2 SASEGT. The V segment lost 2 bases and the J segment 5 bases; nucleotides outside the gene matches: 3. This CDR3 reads CASSELAGGQDTQYF. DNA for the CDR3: TGTGCCAGCAGTGAACTAGCGGGAGGACAAGATACGCAGTATTTT.

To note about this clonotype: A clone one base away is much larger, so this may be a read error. The CDR3: CASIQTSYNEQFF. CDR3 DNA: TGTGCCAGCATACAAACAAGCTACAATGAGCAGTTCTTC. The V gene is TRBV12-3 or TRBV12-4, the J gene TRBJ2-1; D not certain. CDR3 length: 13 residues. V lost 7 bases to trimming and J lost 3 bases, with 10 bases between them.

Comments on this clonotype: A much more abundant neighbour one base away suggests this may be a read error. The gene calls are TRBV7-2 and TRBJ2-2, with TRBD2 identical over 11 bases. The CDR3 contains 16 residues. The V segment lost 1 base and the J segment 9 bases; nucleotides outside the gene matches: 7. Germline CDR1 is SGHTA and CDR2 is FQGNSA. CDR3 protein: CASSLGIAGGTWELFF. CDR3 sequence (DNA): TGTGCCAGCAGCTTAGGCATAGCGGGGGGGACCTGGGAGCTGTTTTTT.

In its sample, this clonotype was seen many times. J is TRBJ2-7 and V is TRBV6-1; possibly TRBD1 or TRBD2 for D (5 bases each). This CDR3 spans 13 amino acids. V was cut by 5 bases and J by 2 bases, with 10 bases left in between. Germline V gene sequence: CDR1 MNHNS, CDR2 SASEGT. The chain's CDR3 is CASSSGTTYEQYF. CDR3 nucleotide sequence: TGTGCCAGCAGTTCCGGGACCACCTACGAGCAGTACTTC.

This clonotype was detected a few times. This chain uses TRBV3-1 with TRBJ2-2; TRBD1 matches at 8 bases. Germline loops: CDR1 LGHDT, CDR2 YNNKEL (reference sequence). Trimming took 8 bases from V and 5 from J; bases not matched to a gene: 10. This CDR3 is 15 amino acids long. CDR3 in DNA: TGTGCCAGCCTCGACAGGGGAAAGTATACCGGGGAGCTGTTTTTT. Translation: CASLDRGKYTGELFF. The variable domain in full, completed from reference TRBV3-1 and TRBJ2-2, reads DTAVSQTPKYLVTQMGNDKSIKCEQNLGHDTMYWYKQDSKKFLKIMFSYNNKELIINETVPNRFSPKSPDKAHLNLHINSLELGDSAVYFCASLDRGKYTGELFFGEGSRLTVL.

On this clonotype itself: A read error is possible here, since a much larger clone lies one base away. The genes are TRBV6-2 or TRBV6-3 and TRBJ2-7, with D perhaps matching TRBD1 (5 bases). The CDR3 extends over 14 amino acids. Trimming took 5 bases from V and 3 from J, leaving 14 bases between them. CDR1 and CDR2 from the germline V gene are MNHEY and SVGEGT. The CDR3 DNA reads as TGTGCCAGCAGTCCCCAAGGCAGGGACTACGAGCAGTACTTC. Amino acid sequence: CASSPQGRDYEQYF.